The present entry profiles one T cell receptor (beta chain) with its context. This specimen comes from a study of spatial heterogeneity in lung cancer. Time point denoted: sample taken at primary tumor resection. No cell sorting; template was whole RNA from tumor, lung tissue or PBMC. CDR1 MGHDK and CDR2 SYGVNS come from the germline V gene. CDR3 size: 16 residues. The V gene end was trimmed by 0 bases and the J gene end by 7 bases; junction bases not matched to a gene: 9. TCRdb ran MiXCR on the 5' RACE reads and lists one entry per CDR3 protein. The sample includes approximately 20,000 distinct CDR3 sequences, just over 4.5% of them seen just once.

The specimen comprised PBMCs, sampled at surgery. This sequence originates from a male donor with early-stage non-small cell lung cancer. V usage is TRBV25-1 and J usage is TRBJ2-3; 8 bases match TRBD1. CDR3 nucleotide sequence: TGTGCCAGCAGTGAATATTCAGGGGGCGAATCAAATACGCAGTATTTT. Translation gives CASSEYSGGESNTQYF.